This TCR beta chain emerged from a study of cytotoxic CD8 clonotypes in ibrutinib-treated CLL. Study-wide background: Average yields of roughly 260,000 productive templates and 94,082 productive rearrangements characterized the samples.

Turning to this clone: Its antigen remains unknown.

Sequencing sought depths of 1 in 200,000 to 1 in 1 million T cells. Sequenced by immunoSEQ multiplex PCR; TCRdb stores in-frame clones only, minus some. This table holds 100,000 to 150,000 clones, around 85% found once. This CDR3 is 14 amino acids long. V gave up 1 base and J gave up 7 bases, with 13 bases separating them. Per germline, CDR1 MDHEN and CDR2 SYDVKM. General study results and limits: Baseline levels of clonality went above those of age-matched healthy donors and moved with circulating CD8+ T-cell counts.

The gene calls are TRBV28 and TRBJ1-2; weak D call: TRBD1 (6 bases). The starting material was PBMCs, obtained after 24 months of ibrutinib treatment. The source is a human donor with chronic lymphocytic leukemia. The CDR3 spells CASSLSQGTSGYTF. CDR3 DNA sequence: TGTGCCAGCAGTTTATCTCAGGGGACGAGTGGCTACACCTTC.